This is a list of T cell receptor beta chains from one sample in a study of T-cell reconstitution after alpha-beta-depleted transplantation in children. TCRdb re-called the PCR reads through MiXCR, storing one row per CDR3 protein. The sample consists of some 450,000 distinct CDR3 sequences, 43% of them appearing once. The material was PBMCs, obtained before TCRalphabeta/CD19-depleted stem cell transplant. The receptors derive from a girl aged 2-15 years with aplastic anemia, due to receive a stem cell transplant. Each CDR3 is given with its conserved first and last residue. The order of the fields is V gene, clone size, J gene, CDR3 protein. Clone size appears in some rows only: once, few, many, or a class for an expanded clone.

TRBV7-9	NA	TRBJ1-1	CASSSTRTGGGVEAFF
TRBV29-1	few	TRBJ2-1	CSAAPRRSSYNEQFF
TRBV20-1	few	TRBJ2-4	CSARDGGPSAKNIQYF
TRBV20-1	NA	TRBJ2-3	CSAREVREWSTDTQYF
TRBV5-5	few	TRBJ1-2	CASSLADRYGYTF
TRBV5-6	NA	TRBJ1-5	CASSFGGAGNQPQHF
TRBV25-1	NA	TRBJ2-7	CASKGPGGYEQYF
TRBV6-2/TRBV6-3	few	TRBJ1-1	CASSYPLGTGVPNTEAFF
TRBV5-1	few	TRBJ2-3	CASSFTGTGTDTQYF
TRBV5-4	NA	TRBJ2-5	CASRLAGSQETQYF
TRBV4-2	few	TRBJ1-2	CASSREGAGSGSYGYTF
TRBV28	NA	TRBJ2-1	CASSLGLPGYEQFF
TRBV6-2/TRBV6-3	NA	TRBJ1-5	CASSYSSGWQPQHF
TRBV20-1	NA	TRBJ1-4	CSARVGTANEKLFF
TRBV25-1	NA	TRBJ1-1	CASSEWRVEWDTEAFF
TRBV2	many	TRBJ2-1	CASSEEGVSYNEQFF
TRBV7-2	NA	TRBJ2-3	CASSFERADTQYF
TRBV7-2	few	TRBJ2-3	CASSLSSAGGFTDTQYF
TRBV10-3	NA	TRBJ1-1	CAISTDGLNTEAFF
TRBV20-1	many	TRBJ2-5	CSAYRGGETQYF
TRBV20-1	NA	TRBJ2-1	CSANPGGDSYNEQFF
TRBV4-2	NA	TRBJ2-1	CASSQDRVAGGGYNEQFF
TRBV6-5	NA	TRBJ1-1	CASSYSLPGVDTEAFF
TRBV6-5	NA	TRBJ2-7	CASSSWDSSSYEQYF
TRBV6-1	few	TRBJ2-7	CASSEGQASYEQYF
TRBV30	few	TRBJ1-2	CAWSTTGTAYGYTF
TRBV3-1	NA	TRBJ2-1	CASTQEAGTSGAGEQFF
TRBV20-1	NA	TRBJ2-1	CSASDASGGSSYNEQFF
TRBV7-3	once	TRBJ2-1	CASSPRLAGDEQFF
TRBV6-1	NA	TRBJ2-1	CASSPGTSDYNEQFF
TRBV6-1	few	TRBJ1-1	CASSPRTGREAFF
TRBV20-1	NA	TRBJ2-7	CSALRGNKYEQYF
TRBV12-3/TRBV12-4	NA	TRBJ2-3	CASSWVGSTDTQYF